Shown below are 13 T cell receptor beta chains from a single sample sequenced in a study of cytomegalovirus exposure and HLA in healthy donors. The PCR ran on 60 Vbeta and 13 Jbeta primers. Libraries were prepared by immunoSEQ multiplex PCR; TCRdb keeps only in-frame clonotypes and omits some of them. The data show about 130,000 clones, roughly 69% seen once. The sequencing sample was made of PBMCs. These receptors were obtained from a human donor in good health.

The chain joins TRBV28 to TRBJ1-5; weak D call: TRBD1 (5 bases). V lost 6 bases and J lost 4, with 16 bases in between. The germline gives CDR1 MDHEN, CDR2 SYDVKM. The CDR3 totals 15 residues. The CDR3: CASRGPRQINQPQHF. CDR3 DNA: TGTGCCAGCAGGGGGCCAAGGCAAATTAATCAGCCCCAGCATTTT.

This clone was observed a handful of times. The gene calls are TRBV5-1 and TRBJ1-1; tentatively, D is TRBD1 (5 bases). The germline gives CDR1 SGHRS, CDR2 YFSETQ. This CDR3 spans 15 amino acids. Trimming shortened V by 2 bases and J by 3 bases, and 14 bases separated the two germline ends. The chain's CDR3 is CASSLSTRADTEAFF. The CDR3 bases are TGCGCCAGCAGCTTATCAACCAGGGCGGACACTGAAGCTTTCTTT.

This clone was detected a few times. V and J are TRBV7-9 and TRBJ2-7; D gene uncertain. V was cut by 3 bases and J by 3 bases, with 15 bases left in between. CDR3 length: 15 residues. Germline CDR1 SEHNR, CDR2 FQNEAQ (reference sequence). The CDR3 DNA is TGTGCCAGCAGCTTTATGGGCAGTTCTCACTACGAGCAGTACTTC. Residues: CASSFMGSSHYEQYF.

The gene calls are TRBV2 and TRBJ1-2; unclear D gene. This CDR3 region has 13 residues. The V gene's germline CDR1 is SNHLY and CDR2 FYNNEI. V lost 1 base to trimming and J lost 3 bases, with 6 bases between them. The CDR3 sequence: CASSEVRYYGYTF. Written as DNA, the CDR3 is TGTGCCAGCAGTGAAGTCAGGTACTATGGCTACACCTTC.

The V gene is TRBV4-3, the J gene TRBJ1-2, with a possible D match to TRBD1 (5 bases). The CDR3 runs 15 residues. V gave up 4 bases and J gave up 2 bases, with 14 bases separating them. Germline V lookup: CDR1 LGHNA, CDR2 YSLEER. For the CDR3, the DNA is TGCGCCAGCAGCCGATTCACCCCAGGGAACTATGGCTACACCTTC. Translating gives CASSRFTPGNYGYTF.

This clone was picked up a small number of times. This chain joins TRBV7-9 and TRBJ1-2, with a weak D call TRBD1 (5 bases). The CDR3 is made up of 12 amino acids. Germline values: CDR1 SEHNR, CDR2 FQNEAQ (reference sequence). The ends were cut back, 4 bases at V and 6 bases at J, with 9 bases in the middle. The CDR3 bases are TGTGCCAGCAGCTGGACACCCCATGGCTACACCTTC. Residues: CASSWTPHGYTF. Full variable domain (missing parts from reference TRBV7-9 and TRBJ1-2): DTGVSQNPRHKITKRGQNVTFRCDPISEHNRLYWYRQTLGQGPEFLTYFQNEAQLEKSRLLSDRFSAERPKGSFSTLEIQRTEQGDSAMYLCASSWTPHGYTFGSGTRLTVV.

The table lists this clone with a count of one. The CDR3 DNA reads TGTGCCAGCAGCCAGTCGTGGAGCACAGATACGCAGTATTTT. This gives the protein CASSQSWSTDTQYF. This chain uses TRBV5-4 with TRBJ2-3; D not certain. Germline V gene data show CDR1 as SGHNT and CDR2 as YYREEE (reference sequence). Trimming shortened V by 4 bases and J by 0 bases, and 9 bases separated the two germline ends. The CDR3 totals 14 residues.

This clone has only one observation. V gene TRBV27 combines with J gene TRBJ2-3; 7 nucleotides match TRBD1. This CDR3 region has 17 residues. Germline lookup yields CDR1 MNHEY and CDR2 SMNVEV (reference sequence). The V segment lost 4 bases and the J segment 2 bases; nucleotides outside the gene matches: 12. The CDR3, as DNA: TGTGCCAGCAGTTACAGGGGCCCTGGCGTTTTCACAGATACGCAGTATTTT. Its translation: CASSYRGPGVFTDTQYF.

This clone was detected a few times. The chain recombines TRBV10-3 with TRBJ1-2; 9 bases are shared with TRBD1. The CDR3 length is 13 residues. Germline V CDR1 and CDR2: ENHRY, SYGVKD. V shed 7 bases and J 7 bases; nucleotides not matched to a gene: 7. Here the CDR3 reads CAITNDRGSGYTF. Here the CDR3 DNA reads TGTGCCATCACCAACGACAGGGGGTCTGGCTACACCTTC.

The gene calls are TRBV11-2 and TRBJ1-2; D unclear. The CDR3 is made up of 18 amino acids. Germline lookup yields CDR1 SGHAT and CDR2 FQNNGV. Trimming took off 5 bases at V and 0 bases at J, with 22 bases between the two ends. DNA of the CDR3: TGTGCCAGCAGCCAAGGACTGACTCGATTTGTTCCTAACTATGGCTACACCTTC. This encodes CASSQGLTRFVPNYGYTF.

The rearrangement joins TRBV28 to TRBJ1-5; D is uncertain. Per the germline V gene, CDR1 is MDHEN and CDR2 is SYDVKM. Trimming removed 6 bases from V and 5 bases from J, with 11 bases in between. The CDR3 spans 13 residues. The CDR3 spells CASRALSYQPQHF. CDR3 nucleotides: TGTGCCAGCAGAGCATTATCTTATCAGCCCCAGCATTTT. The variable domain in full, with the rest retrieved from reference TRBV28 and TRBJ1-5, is DVKVTQSSRYLVKRTGEKVFLECVQDMDHENMFWYRQDPGLGLRLIYFSYDVKMKEKGDIPEGYSVSREKKERFSLILESASTNQTSMYLCASRALSYQPQHFGDGTRLSIL.

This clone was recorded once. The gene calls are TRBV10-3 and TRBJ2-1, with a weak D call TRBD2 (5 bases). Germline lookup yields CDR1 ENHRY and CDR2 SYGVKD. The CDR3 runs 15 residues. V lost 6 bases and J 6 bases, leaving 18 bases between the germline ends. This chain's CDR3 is CAIRMFLAGPNEQFF. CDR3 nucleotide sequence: TGTGCCATCAGGATGTTTCTGGCGGGCCCCAATGAGCAGTTCTTC.

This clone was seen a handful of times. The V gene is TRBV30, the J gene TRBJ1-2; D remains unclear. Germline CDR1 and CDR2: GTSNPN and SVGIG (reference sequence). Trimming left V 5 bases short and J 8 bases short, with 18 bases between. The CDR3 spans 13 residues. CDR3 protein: CAWPIGGSQGYTF. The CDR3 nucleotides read TGTGCCTGGCCTATTGGTGGGAGTCAGGGCTACACCTTC.